This T cell receptor beta chain was obtained from a study of blood T cell repertoires in COVID-19. About the research overall: T cells, B-cell-depleted T cells, or PBMCs provided the cDNA or gDNA that served as material.

Profiled with immunoSEQ multiplex PCR; TCRdb holds only in-frame clones, not every one. This sample has 300,000 to 350,000 clones, with 75% to 90% found just once. The CDR3 is made up of 14 amino acids. V was pared by 0 bases and J by 8 bases, with 3 bases of the junction left unmatched. The germline CDR1 and CDR2 sequences are SNHLY and FYNNEI. Participants, about 18 to 100 years old, spanned more than 20 US areas. Cohorts were based on clinical histories the participants reported. The genes are TRBV2 and TRBJ1-4; TRBD1 aligns across 7 bases. This receptor was identified in a man under 40 who had recovered from COVID-19. The sequencing sample was made of PBMCs or T cells enriched from blood (not recorded which). For the CDR3, the DNA is TGTGCCAGCAGTGAAGCGACGGACAGGGAAAAACTGTTTTTT. This sequence encodes CASSEATDREKLFF.